What follows are 32 T cell receptor beta chains derived from one specimen sequenced in a study of shared clonotypes between healthy human individuals. The table came from immunoSEQ multiplex PCR; TCRdb's copy has only in-frame clones and leaves some out. Among a few million clones listed, 85% to 95% were seen once. Sequencing was carried out using naive CD4+ T cells from PBMCs. Subset meaning: CD45RA+ positively selected. Receptor source: a young man in good health. Some clones in this sample may be carry-over from other donors' samples.

The rearrangement links TRBV11-2 to TRBJ1-4; TRBD1 matches 8 bases. The CDR3 consists of 16 residues. V gave up 5 bases and J gave up 8 bases; unmatched junction bases: 13. From germline, CDR1 is SGHAT and CDR2 FQNNGV. The CDR3 DNA sequence: TGTGCCAGCAGCCGCAACCAGGACAGGGAGCTCGAAAAACTGTTTTTT. Translated, it gives CASSRNQDRELEKLFF.

The gene calls are TRBV27 and TRBJ2-7; 8 bases match TRBD2. Germline V gene sequence: CDR1 MNHEY, CDR2 SMNVEV (reference sequence). The CDR3 consists of 15 residues. Trimming at V came to 3 bases and at J to 3 bases, leaving 7 bases not matched to a gene. The CDR3 reads CASSLASGLYYEQYF. For the CDR3, the DNA is TGTGCCAGCAGTTTGGCTAGCGGGCTATACTACGAGCAGTACTTC.

This clone was picked up one time. Other DNA sequences in this sample translate to the same CDR3. This chain connects TRBV5-6 to TRBJ2-7, with D unresolved. The germline V gene has CDR1 SGHDT and CDR2 YYEEEE. The CDR3 has 15 residues. Between the trimmed V and J ends, which lost 0 bases and 4 bases, there was a span of 14 bases. The CDR3 spells CASSLAQDFSYEQYF. The CDR3 region has the DNA TGTGCCAGCAGCTTGGCTCAAGATTTTAGTTACGAGCAGTACTTC.

The rearrangement joins TRBV7-2 to TRBJ2-3; 7 bases map to TRBD1. Germline V gene lookup returns CDR1 SGHTA and CDR2 FQGNSA. The trim removed 6 bases at V and 1 base at J, leaving 7 bases unmatched. The CDR3 totals 15 residues. CDR3 in DNA: TGTGCCAGCAGGTCACAGGGGCCCGGCACAGATACGCAGTATTTT. It codes for CASRSQGPGTDTQYF.

The V call is TRBV30, the J call TRBJ2-1, with 8 bases aligning to TRBD1. V dropped 3 bases and J dropped 9; count of bases not matched to a gene: 10. CDR3 size: 14 residues. From germline, CDR1 is GTSNPN and CDR2 SVGIG (reference sequence). Here the CDR3 reads CAWSLQGGLGEQFF. The CDR3 DNA is TGTGCCTGGAGCCTACAGGGGGGTCTCGGTGAGCAGTTCTTC.

CDR3 amino acids: CASRSRGQGYTF. DNA for the CDR3: TGTGCAAGTCGCTCCAGGGGGCAGGGCTACACCTTC. The genes are TRBV12-2 and TRBJ1-2; the table assigns TRBD1, which was not confirmed against the DNA. TRBV12-2 is a pseudogene locus. The CDR3 extends over 12 amino acids.

This clone has only a few counts. The rearrangement joins TRBV19 to TRBJ1-1; TRBD1 agrees at 8 bases. The CDR3 runs to 14 residues. Trimming cost V 6 bases and J 8 bases; bases outside gene matches: 11. Germline V gives CDR1 LNHDA, CDR2 SQIVND (reference sequence). The CDR3 sequence: CASSHRGKTSEAFF. The CDR3 bases are TGTGCCAGTAGCCACAGGGGGAAGACTTCCGAAGCTTTCTTT.

This chain uses TRBV5-8 with TRBJ2-7; possibly TRBD1 for D (6 bases). Per germline, CDR1 SGHTS and CDR2 YDEGEE. V was pared by 2 bases and J by 5 bases, with 11 bases between. This CDR3 comprises 13 residues. DNA for the CDR3: TGTGCCAGCAGCTTTTACAGGGACGACGAGCAGTACTTC. Translated: CASSFYRDDEQYF.

The chain carries TRBV7-2 and TRBJ2-1, with D maybe TRBD1 (6 bases). The CDR3 is 14 residues long. The V end lost 2 bases, the J end lost 7 bases, and 12 bases lay between the germline ends. In germline, CDR1 is SGHTA, CDR2 FQGNSA. CDR3 in amino acids: CASSLTGMGNEQFF. The CDR3 DNA follows: TGTGCCAGCAGCTTAACAGGGATGGGAAATGAGCAGTTCTTC.

As to this clone: A read error may account for a junction end that differs from germline. The chain uses TRBV7-3 and TRBJ1-1; D ambiguous. The CDR3 has 13 amino acids. Germline-derived CDR1 and CDR2 are SGHTA and FQGTGA. The CDR3 loop is CASSWDRNSEAFF. The DNA for the CDR3 is TGTGCCAGCAGCTGGGATCGGAACTCTGAAGCTTTCTTT.

The rearrangement uses TRBV10-3 and TRBJ2-3; 7 nucleotides line up with TRBD2. V lost 6 bases, J lost 6 bases, and 9 bases stayed unmatched. CDR1 ENHRY and CDR2 SYGVKD come from the germline V gene. There are 14 residues in the CDR3. The CDR3 sequence is CAIRGTTRADTQYF. Here the CDR3 DNA reads TGTGCCATCAGGGGGACTACCCGGGCGGATACGCAGTATTTT.

This rearrangement joins TRBV6-1 to TRBJ1-2; 7 bases are shared with TRBD1. The germline V gene has CDR1 MNHNS and CDR2 SASEGT. Losses at the gene ends were 6 bases for V and 8 bases for J; bases not matched to a gene: 6. The CDR3 consists of 12 residues. The CDR3 nucleotides are TGTGCCAGCAGGGTAGGGGGCCGCGGCTACACCTTC. This encodes CASRVGGRGYTF.

The chain recombines TRBV29-1 with TRBJ2-2, with 14 bases identical to TRBD2. Per germline, CDR1 SQVTM and CDR2 ANQGSEA. V trimming: 4 bases; J trimming: 3 bases; junction bases outside the gene matches: 7. This CDR3 has 17 amino acids. The CDR3 region has the DNA TGCAGCGTTGTAGGGACTAGCGGGAGTTATGACACCGGGGAGCTGTTTTTT. Amino acids: CSVVGTSGSYDTGELFF.

The rearrangement uses TRBV5-6 and TRBJ2-5; no clear D gene. The CDR3 length is 17 residues. The V end lost 3 bases, the J end lost 5 bases, and 23 bases lay between the germline ends. Germline loops: CDR1 SGHDT, CDR2 YYEEEE. The CDR3 is CASSSLGSSRISETQYF. The CDR3 DNA is TGTGCCAGCAGCTCGCTAGGGTCTAGTCGGATTAGCGAGACCCAGTACTTC.

This clone was counted a single time. The CDR3 coding sequence is TGCGCCAGCAGCCTTTGGGGAGCGGGAGGGGGTAATGAGCAGTTCTTC. This gives the protein CASSLWGAGGGNEQFF. The chain carries TRBV5-1 and TRBJ2-1; 10 bases match TRBD2. From germline, CDR1 is SGHRS and CDR2 YFSETQ. The junction had 11 bases not matched to a gene; V was cut back by 4 bases and J by 7 bases. The CDR3 runs 16 residues.

This clone was observed once. This chain connects TRBV27 to TRBJ2-5; 9 bases match TRBD1. With 7 bases clipped from V and 5 bases from J, the junction kept 20 bases outside the gene matches. The CDR3 loop spans 18 amino acids. Germline V gene data show CDR1 as MNHEY and CDR2 as SMNVEV (reference sequence). CDR3: CASKRLTPTGGTGETQYF. The CDR3 DNA follows: TGTGCCAGCAAGAGATTGACCCCTACAGGGGGCACGGGGGAGACCCAGTACTTC.

This chain connects TRBV9 to TRBJ2-1; D is perhaps TRBD2 (6 bases). This CDR3 has 15 amino acids. The V end lost 3 bases, the J end lost 7 bases, and 17 bases lay between the germline ends. CDR1 and CDR2 (germline): SGDLS, YYNGEE. The CDR3 loop is CASSGRTILSNEQFF. CDR3 DNA: TGTGCCAGCAGCGGTCGGACTATATTGAGTAATGAGCAGTTCTTC.

The genes are TRBV18 and TRBJ2-5; no reliable D call. Trimming cost V 2 bases and J 5 bases, with 12 bases left between them. This CDR3 is 14 amino acids long. Per germline, CDR1 KGHSH and CDR2 LQKENI. CDR3 DNA: TGTGCCAGCTCACCAGTGGAGAATGTGGAGACCCAGTACTTC. It is translated as CASSPVENVETQYF.

The chain employs TRBV6-5 and TRBJ1-1; TRBD1 is a possible D gene (5 bases). Trimming removed 4 bases from V and 4 bases from J, with 16 bases in between. In germline, CDR1 is MNHEY, CDR2 SVGAGI. There are 15 residues in the CDR3. This CDR3 is CASSSTRDRATEAFF. DNA for the CDR3: TGTGCCAGCAGTTCGACCCGGGACCGTGCCACTGAAGCTTTCTTT.

This clone has just one count. This chain uses TRBV27 with TRBJ1-2, with D hard to call. Germline V CDR1 and CDR2: MNHEY, SMNVEV (reference sequence). Trimming took off 3 bases at V and 1 base at J, with 18 bases between the two ends. This CDR3 spans 17 amino acids. The CDR3 bases are TGTGCCAGCAGTTTTGCCGGCAGGACCAATTTTAACTATGGCTACACCTTC. It encodes CASSFAGRTNFNYGYTF.

Concerning this clone: Other DNA variants within this sample encode the same CDR3. This chain uses TRBV5-1 with TRBJ2-3, with 7 bases matching TRBD2. Germline V gene lookup returns CDR1 SGHRS and CDR2 YFSETQ. The CDR3 has 15 residues. V lost 0 bases and J lost 3; bases outside the gene matches: 4. The CDR3, as DNA: TGCGCCAGCAGCTTGGCGGCGGGAGTGACAGATACGCAGTATTTT. It codes for CASSLAAGVTDTQYF.

This chain links TRBV18 with TRBJ2-1; D not certain. There are 15 residues in the CDR3. The germline V and J ends were trimmed by 2 bases and 0 bases, with 8 bases remaining between them. Germline V gene data show CDR1 as KGHSH and CDR2 as LQKENI. CDR3 nucleotides: TGTGCCAGCTCACCATTTCCGAGCTCCTACAATGAGCAGTTCTTC. It yields the protein CASSPFPSSYNEQFF.

This chain connects TRBV19 to TRBJ1-2, with no clear D. Per the germline V gene, CDR1 is LNHDA and CDR2 is SQIVND (reference sequence). The ends were cut back, 6 bases at V and 2 bases at J, with 13 bases in the middle. This CDR3 spans 14 amino acids. The CDR3 region is CASSPDRGNYGYTF. In DNA, the CDR3 is TGTGCCAGTAGCCCCGATCGAGGGAACTATGGCTACACCTTC.

This rearrangement joins TRBV4-3 to TRBJ2-5, with 12 bases matching TRBD2. Germline V gives CDR1 LGHNA, CDR2 YSLEER. CDR3 length equals 15 residues. J gave up 5 bases and V 4 bases, and 5 bases lay outside the gene matches. In DNA form, the CDR3 reads TGCGCCAGCAGCCCCAGACTAGCGGGAGAGGAGACCCAGTACTTC. It encodes CASSPRLAGEETQYF.

The rearrangement uses TRBV7-2 and TRBJ2-1; 8 positions match TRBD2. Trimming at V came to 1 base and at J to 1 base, leaving 6 bases not matched to a gene. There are 17 residues in the CDR3. The germline V gene encodes CDR1 SGHTA and CDR2 FQGNSA. DNA of the CDR3: TGTGCCAGCAGCTTAGGGGGAGCGGGAGTATCCTACAATGAGCAGTTCTTC. Its protein product is CASSLGGAGVSYNEQFF.

This chain connects TRBV29-1 to TRBJ2-3, with 13 nucleotides matching TRBD2. The CDR3 runs 15 residues. Germline V gene data show CDR1 as SQVTM and CDR2 as ANQGSEA. With 6 bases clipped from V and 3 bases from J, the junction kept 6 bases outside the gene matches. The DNA for the CDR3 is TGCAGCGTGAGGACTAGCGGGAGTCGGACAGATACGCAGTATTTT. Its translation is CSVRTSGSRTDTQYF.

The genes are TRBV6-1 and TRBJ1-4; 8 positions agree with TRBD1. The V gene's germline CDR1 is MNHNS and CDR2 SASEGT. This CDR3 has 14 amino acids. J was trimmed by 7 bases and V by 6 bases; bases with no gene match: 7. The CDR3 reads CASSMQTGVEKLFF. As DNA, the CDR3 is TGTGCCAGCAGCATGCAGACAGGGGTTGAAAAACTGTTTTTT.

The chain employs TRBV2 and TRBJ2-5; D is undetermined. CDR3 size: 12 residues. Per the germline V gene, CDR1 is SNHLY and CDR2 is FYNNEI. With 8 bases removed from V and 1 base from J, the gap between germline ends came to 8 bases. In DNA, the CDR3 is TGTGCCAGCGCACGGACCCAAGAGACCCAGTACTTC. Translating gives CASARTQETQYF. Together with reference TRBV2 and TRBJ2-5, the CDR3 gives the full variable domain: EPEVTQTPSHQVTQMGQEVILRCVPISNHLYFYWYRQILGQKVEFLVSFYNNEISEKSEIFDDQFSVERPDGSNFTLKIRSTKLEDSAMYFCASARTQETQYFGPGTRLLVL.

The rearrangement links TRBV27 to TRBJ2-7, with 7 bases identical to TRBD2. CDR3 length: 15 residues. Trimming removed 5 bases from V and 4 bases from J; junction bases left unmatched: 11. Germline CDR1 and CDR2: MNHEY and SMNVEV (reference sequence). CDR3 nucleotides: TGTGCCAGCAGTCGGGACGGGATTAGCGGGTACGAGCAGTACTTC. The encoded protein is CASSRDGISGYEQYF.

Comments on this clone: This specimen includes other DNA sequences encoding the same CDR3. The chain links TRBV7-9 to TRBJ2-7; no definite D call. V lost 3 bases and J 0 bases, leaving 3 bases between the germline ends. This CDR3 has 12 residues. Per germline, CDR1 SEHNR and CDR2 FQNEAQ (reference sequence). This CDR3 reads CASSLSSYEQYF. The DNA of the CDR3 is TGTGCCAGCAGCTTGAGCTCCTACGAGCAGTACTTC.

The chain employs TRBV18 and TRBJ2-2; D possibly matches TRBD1 or TRBD2 (5 bases each). Germline CDR1 reads KGHSH; CDR2 reads LQKENI. The V end was cut by 3 bases, the J end by 2 bases, with 16 bases between. The CDR3 is 17 residues long. The CDR3 loop reads CASSPLGQRTNTGELFF. CDR3 DNA sequence: TGTGCCAGCTCACCTCTGGGTCAGCGGACAAACACCGGGGAGCTGTTTTTT.

The J gene is TRBJ2-3, the V gene TRBV18, with D unclear. The V end lost 6 bases, the J end lost 0 bases, and 16 bases lay between the germline ends. The germline V gene encodes CDR1 KGHSH and CDR2 LQKENI. The CDR3 extends over 16 amino acids. CDR3 coding DNA: TGTGCCAGCTCCCCGTTAGTGGGAATGAGCACAGATACGCAGTATTTT. Translation gives CASSPLVGMSTDTQYF.